This entry describes one T cell receptor (beta chain). This entry comes from a study of blood T cell repertoires in COVID-19. The data were produced by immunoSEQ multiplex PCR, yet TCRdb's version contains in-frame clones alone and is incomplete. The sample consists of roughly 300,000 clones, approximately 84% of them appearing once. The CDR3 sequence is 14 residues long. The V gene lost 3 bases and the J gene lost 2 bases, with 10 bases spanning the gap. Germline lookup yields CDR1 KGHSH and CDR2 LQKENI. The Seattle site enrolled patients during active infection and followed them longitudinally. The sample taken for sequencing was peripheral blood. J is TRBJ1-1 and V is TRBV18; no clear D. The sequence came from a human donor with COVID-19, enrolled during active disease. The donor label of this sample is uncertain. CDR3 in amino acids: CASSPARANTEAFF. The CDR3 nucleotides read TGTGCCAGCTCACCTGCAAGAGCCAACACTGAAGCTTTCTTT. Full variable domain (remainder filled in from reference TRBV18 and TRBJ1-1): NAGVMQNPRHLVRRRGQEARLRCSPMKGHSHVYWYRQLPEEGLKFMVYLQKENIIDESGMPKERFSAEFPKEGPSILRIQQVVRGDSAAYFCASSPARANTEAFFGQGTRLTVV.